The 20 T cell receptor beta chains in this list originate from one sample, sequenced in a study of OX40 agonist ivuxolimab in advanced cancers. The assay was immunoSEQ multiplex PCR, and TCRdb's table has in-frame clones only and misses some. The data contain 4,500 to 6,500 clones, 60% to 85% of them singletons. The sample was CD4+ or CD8+ T cells sorted from blood, taken in a trial of the OX40 agonist ivuxolimab. The origin of the receptors is an adult with an advanced solid tumor such as melanoma, head and neck, liver or kidney cancer.

Here the CDR3 reads CSVGAIPEGYSTDTQYF. Here the CDR3 DNA reads TGCAGCGTTGGTGCAATCCCAGAGGGATATAGCACAGATACGCAGTATTTT. The chain uses TRBV29-1 and TRBJ2-3; tentative D call: TRBD2 (5 bases). This CDR3 has 17 amino acids. Deletions cut 4 bases from V and 0 bases from J, with 20 bases between. CDR1 and CDR2 (germline): SQVTM, ANQGSEA.

The chain carries TRBV2 and TRBJ2-2; the D gene is possibly TRBD2 (6 bases). This CDR3 has 19 amino acids. Germline V gene sequence: CDR1 SNHLY, CDR2 FYNNEI. V was pared by 4 bases and J by 0 bases, with 21 bases between. The CDR3 here is CASSGPLGVRGANTGELFF. The CDR3 nucleotides are TGTGCCAGCAGTGGCCCCCTGGGCGTGCGGGGTGCGAACACCGGGGAGCTGTTTTTT. Complete variable domain (other parts from reference TRBV2 and TRBJ2-2): EPEVTQTPSHQVTQMGQEVILRCVPISNHLYFYWYRQILGQKVEFLVSFYNNEISEKSEIFDDQFSVERPDGSNFTLKIRSTKLEDSAMYFCASSGPLGVRGANTGELFFGEGSRLTVL.

This chain uses TRBV30 with TRBJ1-6; D remains ambiguous. Germline loops: CDR1 GTSNPN, CDR2 SVGIG (reference sequence). CDR3 length: 12 residues. Trimming pared 4 bases from V and 4 bases from J, leaving 5 bases between. The CDR3 here is CAWTVYNSPLHF. In DNA, the CDR3 is TGTGCCTGGACAGTATATAATTCACCCCTCCACTTT.

The V and J genes are TRBV5-1 and TRBJ2-7; D not resolved. The V gene lost 4 bases and the J gene lost 4 bases, with 12 bases spanning the gap. The germline V gene encodes CDR1 SGHRS and CDR2 YFSETQ. The CDR3 consists of 13 residues. DNA for the CDR3: TGCGCCAGCAGCCCCACCCCATCTTACGAGCAGTACTTC. The encoded protein is CASSPTPSYEQYF.

This clone was found a few times. The J gene is TRBJ2-7, the V gene TRBV28; D unclear. This CDR3 contains 14 residues. Deletions cut 3 bases from V and 5 bases from J, with 14 bases between. Germline V gene lookup returns CDR1 MDHEN and CDR2 SYDVKM. The CDR3 DNA sequence: TGTGCCAGCAGTTTCGTCGACCTTGTCAACGAGCAGTACTTC. Translated, it gives CASSFVDLVNEQYF.

This sequence joins TRBV7-9 and TRBJ2-7; no definite D call. The V gene's germline CDR1 is SEHNR and CDR2 FQNEAQ (reference sequence). The CDR3 runs to 11 residues. The V end was cut by 4 bases, the J end by 5 bases, with 6 bases between. The CDR3 region is CASSYIDEQYF. DNA for the CDR3: TGTGCCAGCAGCTATATAGACGAGCAGTACTTC.

This clone was counted only a few times. This sequence joins TRBV4-2 and TRBJ1-6; D ambiguous. The CDR3 totals 16 residues. V lost 0 bases and J lost 7, with 13 bases in between. CDR1 is LGHNA and CDR2 is YNFKEQ in the germline V gene. CDR3 sequence (DNA): TGTGCCAGCAGCCAAGAAGGCAGAACCACAAATTCACCCCTCCACTTT. It is translated as CASSQEGRTTNSPLHF.

V usage is TRBV25-1 and J usage is TRBJ2-7; D uncertain. The CDR3 has 11 residues. V dropped 6 bases and J dropped 3 bases, with 6 bases sitting between them. In germline, CDR1 is MGHDK, CDR2 SYGVNS. CDR3 in amino acids: CASSINYEQYF. The CDR3 DNA sequence: TGTGCCAGCAGCATCAACTACGAGCAGTACTTC.

The rearrangement joins TRBV6-5 to TRBJ2-3; D is possibly TRBD1 (5 bases). Germline V gene lookup returns CDR1 MNHEY and CDR2 SVGAGI. Trimming took 2 bases from V and 4 from J, leaving 13 bases between them. The CDR3 runs 15 residues. The CDR3 DNA reads TGTGCCAGCAGTTACGGTCTTCAGGGTGCAGATACGCAGTATTTT. This translates into CASSYGLQGADTQYF.

The CDR3 reads CASSRERGDNYGYTF. CDR3 bases: TGTGCCAGCAGCCGAGAAAGGGGCGATAACTATGGCTACACCTTC. The chain is built from TRBV7-2 and TRBJ1-2; a weak D match, TRBD1 (5 bases). Germline-derived CDR1 and CDR2 are SGHTA and FQGNSA. V lost 5 bases to trimming and J lost 1 base, with 14 bases between them. The CDR3 sequence is 15 residues long.

The J gene is TRBJ2-6, the V gene TRBV29-1, with unresolved D. The V and J ends lost 1 base and 0 bases respectively, with 10 bases between them. The CDR3 spans 16 residues. Germline V CDR1 and CDR2: SQVTM, ANQGSEA. The CDR3 DNA sequence: TGCAGCGTTGAAGGTGACCTAAGCTCTGGGGCCAACGTCCTGACTTTC. It codes for CSVEGDLSSGANVLTF.

The chain has TRBV7-2 and TRBJ2-6; D gene ambiguous. The germline V gene encodes CDR1 SGHTA and CDR2 FQGNSA. V shed 5 bases and J shed 5 bases, with 22 bases lying between them. This CDR3 spans 18 amino acids. As DNA, the CDR3 is TGTGCCAGCAGCGCACCGCGGAGACGACAAAGTCGGGCCAACGTCCTGACTTTC. Its protein is CASSAPRRRQSRANVLTF.

The chain employs TRBV7-9 and TRBJ2-1, with no clear D. The germline gives CDR1 SEHNR, CDR2 FQNEAQ (reference sequence). The V end lost 5 bases, the J end lost 10 bases, and 3 bases lay between the germline ends. The CDR3 length is 9 residues. For the CDR3, the DNA is TGTGCCAGCAGCGAAGAGCAGTTCTTC. It specifies CASSEEQFF.

The chain recombines TRBV9 with TRBJ1-3; no firm D call. The CDR3 covers 15 residues. From germline, CDR1 is SGDLS and CDR2 YYNGEE. Trimming removed 0 bases from V and 2 bases from J, with 9 bases in between. This CDR3 is CASSVGAGPGNTIYF. CDR3 nucleotides: TGTGCCAGCAGCGTAGGCGCAGGACCTGGAAACACCATATATTTT.

V and J are TRBV9 and TRBJ2-1, with a weak D call TRBD2 (5 bases). The V gene's germline CDR1 is SGDLS and CDR2 YYNGEE. The V gene lost 0 bases and the J gene lost 7 bases, with 11 bases spanning the gap. The CDR3 covers 14 residues. For the CDR3, the DNA is TGTGCCAGCAGCGTAGGATGGGAGCAAAATGAGCAGTTCTTC. Amino acid sequence: CASSVGWEQNEQFF.

The chain uses TRBV30 and TRBJ1-2; 8 nucleotides match TRBD1. Germline V CDR1 and CDR2: GTSNPN, SVGIG (reference sequence). The trim removed 2 bases at V and 4 bases at J, leaving 6 bases unmatched. This CDR3 region has 14 residues. CDR3 bases: TGTGCCTGGAGTACCCCAGGGGGCTTCTATGGCTACACCTTC. Translation: CAWSTPGGFYGYTF.

This clone was observed a handful of times. The chain employs TRBV7-2 and TRBJ2-7, with D tentatively TRBD2 (5 bases). Deletions cut 2 bases from V and 7 bases from J, with 21 bases between. The germline CDR1 and CDR2 sequences are SGHTA and FQGNSA. The CDR3 covers 16 residues. The chain's CDR3 is CASSLLLGAPSWEQYF. The CDR3 region has the DNA TGTGCCAGCAGCTTATTGCTGGGAGCCCCTAGCTGGGAGCAGTACTTC.

This CDR3 reads CASSSGLGYNEQFF. The CDR3 nucleotides are TGTGCCAGCAGCTCGGGACTAGGTTACAATGAGCAGTTCTTC. The gene calls are TRBV7-3 and TRBJ2-1; TRBD2 agrees at 8 bases. CDR1 is SGHTA, CDR2 FQGTGA, per germline. The CDR3 is made up of 14 amino acids. V was pared by 4 bases and J by 4 bases, with 3 bases of the junction left unmatched. The complete variable domain, with remaining parts taken from reference TRBV7-3 and TRBJ2-1, reads GAGVSQTPSNKVTEKGKYVELRCDPISGHTALYWYRQSLGQGPEFLIYFQGTGAADDSGLPNDRFFAVRPEGSVSTLKIQRTERGDSAVYLCASSSGLGYNEQFFGPGTRLTVL.

The chain recombines TRBV10-3 with TRBJ2-3; TRBD2 aligns across 9 bases. Trimming cost V 6 bases and J 0 bases; bases outside gene matches: 4. CDR3 length equals 15 residues. Germline CDR1 ENHRY, CDR2 SYGVKD. Here the CDR3 reads CAIRSGGTSTDTQYF. The CDR3 DNA is TGTGCCATCAGGAGCGGGGGGACCAGCACAGATACGCAGTATTTT.

The chain combines TRBV7-2 with TRBJ1-3; D is undetermined. Between the trimmed V and J ends, which lost 3 bases and 1 base, there was a span of 4 bases. The CDR3 contains 13 residues. Germline V lookup: CDR1 SGHTA, CDR2 FQGNSA. The CDR3 loop reads CASSLGSGNTIYF. The CDR3 bases are TGTGCCAGCAGCTTGGGTTCTGGAAACACCATATATTTT.